Listed here are 7 T cell receptor beta chains from one sample, sequenced in a study of cytomegalovirus exposure and HLA in healthy donors (dated by TCRdb to about 2017). Libraries were built with the immunoSEQ multiplex PCR assay. Not all clones reach the TCRdb copy of this immuneACCESS table, which keeps in-frame sequences only. Checked studies attribute under half of the gap to unresolved V genes and leave the rest unexplained. Here the sample has 150,000 to 200,000 clones; about 89% occur a single time. 7.2% of the sample is taken by the ten largest. What was sequenced was PBMCs. Receptors originate from a man aged 25 to 40 in good health and CMV-seropositive.

J is TRBJ1-5 and V is TRBV7-6; no firm D call. V was trimmed by 4 bases and J by 0 bases, leaving 4 bases between them. The CDR3 length is 13 residues. The V gene's germline CDR1 is SGHVS and CDR2 FNYEAQ. The CDR3 region has the DNA TGTGCCAGCAGCTCGATTAGCAATCAGCCCCAGCATTTT. Translated: CASSSISNQPQHF.

The V call is TRBV5-1, the J call TRBJ2-4, with TRBD2 matching over 7 bases. Per germline, CDR1 SGHRS and CDR2 YFSETQ. CDR3 size: 15 residues. Trimming cost V 9 bases and J 7 bases; bases outside gene matches: 16. As DNA, the CDR3 is TGCGCCACCAGAGGGGAGGGTGAACTCCTGAACATTCAGTACTTC. This gives the protein CATRGEGELLNIQYF.

The J gene is TRBJ2-1, the V gene TRBV6-5, with TRBD1 matching over 9 bases. There are 13 residues in the CDR3. From germline, CDR1 is MNHEY and CDR2 SVGAGI. V gave up 7 bases and J gave up 13 bases; unmatched junction bases: 11. The CDR3 nucleotides are TGTGCCAGCACCTCACCGGGACAGGGCGACCAGTTCTTC. Translating it yields CASTSPGQGDQFF.

The chain links TRBV9 to TRBJ1-5, with D unclear. Germline V gives CDR1 SGDLS, CDR2 YYNGEE. V lost 0 bases, J lost 7 bases, and 8 bases lay in between. The CDR3 has 13 amino acids. The CDR3 DNA sequence: TGTGCCAGCAGCGTAGATGTGGAACAGCCCCAGCATTTT. Its protein is CASSVDVEQPQHF.

This sequence joins TRBV11-2 and TRBJ2-3, with TRBD1 as a possible D gene (6 bases). Germline V gives CDR1 SGHAT, CDR2 FQNNGV. The CDR3 spans 15 residues. The V end was cut by 3 bases, the J end by 0 bases, with 10 bases between. CDR3 amino acids: CASSLMGASTDTQYF. CDR3 nucleotides: TGTGCCAGCAGCTTGATGGGGGCAAGCACAGATACGCAGTATTTT.

The J gene is TRBJ1-5, the V gene TRBV7-3, with D unresolved. This CDR3 has 14 amino acids. From germline, CDR1 is SGHTA and CDR2 FQGTGA. V dropped 1 base and J dropped 4 bases, with 8 bases sitting between them. CDR3 amino acids: CASSLSAPNQPQHF. The CDR3 bases are TGTGCCAGCAGCTTAAGCGCGCCTAATCAGCCCCAGCATTTT.

The rearrangement joins TRBV4-3 to TRBJ1-1, with D maybe TRBD1 (5 bases). V was clipped by 4 bases and J by 1 base, with 10 bases between them. The CDR3 contains 14 residues. Looked up from germline, CDR1 is LGHNA and CDR2 is YSLEER. CDR3 sequence reads: CASSPGPANTEAFF. For the CDR3, the DNA is TGCGCCAGCAGCCCGGGACCGGCGAACACTGAAGCTTTCTTT.